This T cell receptor beta chain was identified during a study of T cell clonotyping in hematopoietic cell transplantation. Study summary: Cytoreduction preceded collection of pretransplant recipient samples. Study outcomes and limitations: Higher Inverse Simpson Index values in graft donor and pretransplant recipient predicted broader posttransplant TCR diversity. Recipient TCR diversity dropped after transplant; expanded clonotypes rose from day 30 to 180.

Regarding time point: recipient sample about 28 days before transplant, after cytoreduction. Profiled with immunoSEQ multiplex PCR; TCRdb holds only in-frame clones, not every one. Of fewer than 25,000 clones detected, roughly 80% appear once; the ten largest clones hold over 15%. About this clone: Its matching antigen is unknown.

This sequence was found in a man aged 55 to 70 with acute myeloid leukemia. Some clones in this sample may be carry-over from other donors' samples. The specimen was peripheral blood mononuclear cells, collected before stem cell transplant.

The CDR3 is CASSLPSYEQYF. DNA of the CDR3: TGTGCCAGCAGCTTACCATCCTACGAGCAGTACTTC. V usage is TRBV5-8 and J usage is TRBJ2-7, with D uncertain. This CDR3 has 12 residues. V was shortened by 2 bases and J by 1 base, with 4 bases between the two germline ends. Germline assignment: CDR1 SGHTS and CDR2 YDEGEE.